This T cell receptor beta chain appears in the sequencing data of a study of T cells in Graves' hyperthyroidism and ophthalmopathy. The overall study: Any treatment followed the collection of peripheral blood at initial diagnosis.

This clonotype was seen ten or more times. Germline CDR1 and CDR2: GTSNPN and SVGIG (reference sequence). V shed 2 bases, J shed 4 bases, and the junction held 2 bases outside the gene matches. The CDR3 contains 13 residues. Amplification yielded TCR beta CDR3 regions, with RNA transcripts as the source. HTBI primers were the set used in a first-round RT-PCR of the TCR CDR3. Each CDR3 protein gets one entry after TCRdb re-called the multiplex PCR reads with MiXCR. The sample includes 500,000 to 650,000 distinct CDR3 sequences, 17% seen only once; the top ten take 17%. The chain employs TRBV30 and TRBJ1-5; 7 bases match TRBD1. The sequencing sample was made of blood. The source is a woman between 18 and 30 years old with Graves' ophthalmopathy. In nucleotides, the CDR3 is TGTGCCTGGAGTCACAGGGGTAATCAGCCCCAGCATTTT. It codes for CAWSHRGNQPQHF.